A single sample gave rise to the 20 T cell receptor beta chains below, sequenced in a study of blood T cell repertoires in COVID-19. Generated by immunoSEQ multiplex PCR, the TCRdb table keeps only in-frame clones and is missing some. This table has approximately 98,000 clones, around 76% appearing once. The sample consisted of peripheral blood. The receptors stem from a man of 80 years or more with acute or convalescent COVID-19.

The genes are TRBV3-1 (or the pseudogene TRBV3-2) and TRBJ2-7; 10 bases fit TRBD2. The CDR3 runs to 14 residues. Germline trimming cut 4 bases from V and 3 bases from J; bases unmatched to any gene: 3. Germline V lookup: CDR1 LGHDT, CDR2 YNNKEL (reference sequence). CDR3 nucleotide sequence: TGTGCCAGCAGCCGCCTAGCGGGAGTCTACGAGCAGTACTTC. This translates into CASSRLAGVYEQYF.

This clone has just a few counts. This chain joins TRBV2 and TRBJ2-7, with TRBD1 as a possible D gene (7 bases). Germline assignment: CDR1 SNHLY and CDR2 FYNNEI. The CDR3 totals 12 residues. V was shortened by 6 bases and J by 6 bases, with 12 bases between the two germline ends. As DNA, the CDR3 is TGTGCCAGCAGGGCGGGACAGTTCGAGCAGTACTTC. Residues: CASRAGQFEQYF.

This chain connects TRBV28 to TRBJ1-1, with a possible D match to TRBD1 (6 bases). The V gene lost 6 bases and the J gene lost 3 bases, with 14 bases spanning the gap. Germline V gene lookup returns CDR1 MDHEN and CDR2 SYDVKM. CDR3 length equals 14 residues. In DNA, the CDR3 is TGTGCCAGCAGGGGTCGGGGGGCGTACACTGAAGCTTTCTTT. Translation: CASRGRGAYTEAFF.

The rearrangement uses TRBV10-3 and TRBJ1-1, with 7 bases fitting TRBD1. CDR1 is ENHRY and CDR2 is SYGVKD in the germline V gene. V was pared by 7 bases and J by 1 base, with 9 bases of the junction left unmatched. CDR3 length: 15 amino acids. The CDR3 DNA is TGTGCCATCAAAGAGTATAGGGACAGGAACACTGAAGCTTTCTTT. Translation: CAIKEYRDRNTEAFF.

The rearrangement links TRBV27 to TRBJ1-4, with 7 bases lining up with TRBD1. The V gene end was trimmed by 2 bases and the J gene end by 4 bases; junction bases not matched to a gene: 4. Germline CDR1 and CDR2: MNHEY and SMNVEV (reference sequence). This CDR3 is 15 amino acids long. CDR3 amino acids: CASSLKRGRNEKLFF. The DNA for the CDR3 is TGTGCCAGCAGTTTAAAGAGGGGGCGTAATGAAAAACTGTTTTTT. Filled out from reference TRBV27 and TRBJ1-4, the complete variable domain reads EAQVTQNPRYLITVTGKKLTVTCSQNMNHEYMSWYRQDPGLGLRQIYYSMNVEVTDKGDVPEGYKVSRKEKRNFPLILESPSPNQTSLYFCASSLKRGRNEKLFFGSGTQLSVL.

The V and J genes are TRBV7-2 and TRBJ1-5; unclear D gene. Trimming stripped 5 bases from V and 5 bases from J, with 10 bases between. Germline CDR1 is SGHTA and CDR2 is FQGNSA. The CDR3 extends over 13 amino acids. The CDR3 DNA reads TGTGCCAGCAGCAAGACGAGGGATCAGCCCCAGCATTTT. Residues: CASSKTRDQPQHF.

V and J are TRBV6-2 or TRBV6-3 and TRBJ2-7; 14 positions agree with TRBD2. This CDR3 is 15 amino acids long. CDR1 is MNHEY, CDR2 SVGEGT, per germline. V shed 2 bases, J shed 9 bases, and the junction held 6 bases outside the gene matches. The CDR3 coding sequence is TGTGCCAGCAGTTACGTGGGACTAGCGGGAGTTGCGCAGTACTTC. Encoded protein: CASSYVGLAGVAQYF.

The V call is TRBV7-2, the J call TRBJ1-6; the D gene is possibly TRBD1 (5 bases). The CDR3 spans 13 residues. The germline gives CDR1 SGHTA, CDR2 FQGNSA. The V gene lost 5 bases and the J gene lost 10 bases, with 12 bases spanning the gap. CDR3 nucleotide sequence: TGTGCCAGCAGCCGGGACTCCGGGTCACCCCTCCACTTT. Translation gives CASSRDSGSPLHF.

This chain links TRBV13 with TRBJ1-4, with 12 bases that match TRBD1. Germline CDR1 and CDR2: PRHDT and FYEKMQ (reference sequence). The CDR3 consists of 16 residues. With V trimmed by 3 bases and J by 5 bases, 4 bases remained unmatched. CDR3: CASSFGTGGRNEKLFF. Written as DNA, the CDR3 is TGTGCCAGCAGCTTTGGGACAGGGGGCAGAAATGAAAAACTGTTTTTT.

The genes are TRBV7-2 and TRBJ2-2; the D is unclear. This CDR3 contains 15 residues. The V gene lost 1 base and the J gene lost 2 bases, with 8 bases spanning the gap. CDR1 and CDR2 from the germline V gene are SGHTA and FQGNSA. The CDR3 loop is CASSLDQANTGELFF. The CDR3 DNA follows: TGTGCCAGCAGCTTAGATCAGGCAAACACCGGGGAGCTGTTTTTT.

The V gene is TRBV5-4, the J gene TRBJ1-5, with unresolved D. CDR3 length equals 12 residues. The germline gives CDR1 SGHNT, CDR2 YYREEE (reference sequence). Trimming shortened V by 0 bases and J by 7 bases, and 5 bases separated the two germline ends. In nucleotides, the CDR3 is TGTGCCAGCAGCTTGGACACCCAGCCCCAGCATTTT. It encodes CASSLDTQPQHF.

The genes are TRBV20-1 and TRBJ2-1; TRBD2 matches 9 bases. Looked up from germline, CDR1 is DFQATT and CDR2 is SNEGSKA (reference sequence). Trimming cost V 3 bases and J 6 bases; bases outside gene matches: 18. The CDR3 length is 18 residues. In nucleotides, the CDR3 is TGCAGTGCTAGTAGACCCGGACTTAGCGGGAGTCAGGTCAATGAGCAGTTCTTC. Its translation: CSASRPGLSGSQVNEQFF.

The genes are TRBV28 and TRBJ1-5, with D possibly being TRBD1 (6 bases). The CDR3 is 15 residues long. V shed 6 bases and J shed 4 bases, with 16 bases lying between them. Germline CDR1 is MDHEN and CDR2 is SYDVKM. Here the CDR3 DNA reads TGTGCCAGCAGCTGGACAGTCTGGGAAAATCAGCCCCAGCATTTT. It specifies CASSWTVWENQPQHF.

V is TRBV9 and J is TRBJ2-7; D is perhaps TRBD2 (7 bases). V was pared by 0 bases and J by 5 bases, with 12 bases between. Germline-derived CDR1 and CDR2 are SGDLS and YYNGEE. The CDR3 is 14 amino acids. This CDR3 is CASSVAGGLHEQYF. The DNA of the CDR3 is TGTGCCAGCAGCGTAGCGGGGGGCCTCCACGAGCAGTACTTC.

The chain uses TRBV19 and TRBJ2-5; 7 nucleotides agree with TRBD1. The V and J ends lost 3 bases and 1 base, in that order; junction bases with no gene match: 5. The CDR3 runs 15 residues. In germline, CDR1 is LNHDA, CDR2 SQIVND (reference sequence). In DNA form, the CDR3 reads TGTGCCAGTAGTATCCGGGGACAGCCCCAAGAGACCCAGTACTTC. Translating gives CASSIRGQPQETQYF.

The DNA of the CDR3 is TGTGCCACCAGTGCTGCATCGGTCCCCTACGAGCAGTACTTC. This codes for CATSAASVPYEQYF. The rearrangement links TRBV24-1 to TRBJ2-7; D remains unclear. The V gene's germline CDR1 is KGHDR and CDR2 SFDVKD. CDR3 length: 14 residues. V gave up 5 bases and J gave up 2 bases, with 12 bases separating them.

Only a few counts were recorded for this clone. The chain is built from TRBV5-6 and TRBJ1-1; unclear D gene. CDR1 is SGHDT and CDR2 is YYEEEE in the germline V gene. V shed 2 bases and J shed 1 base, with 6 bases lying between them. The CDR3 contains 13 residues. For the CDR3, the DNA is TGTGCCAGCAGCTTATTTAGGAACACTGAAGCTTTCTTT. Its translation: CASSLFRNTEAFF.

The chain uses TRBV30 and TRBJ1-2; D unclear. Trimming removed 0 bases at V and 7 bases at J, with 21 bases between. CDR1 is GTSNPN and CDR2 is SVGIG in the germline V gene (reference sequence). The CDR3 totals 16 residues. The CDR3 spells CAWSVYWESNRSGYTF. The CDR3 region has the DNA TGTGCCTGGAGTGTATATTGGGAGTCGAATCGAAGTGGCTACACCTTC.

The V gene is TRBV4-1, the J gene TRBJ1-1, with D possibly being TRBD1 (5 bases). The CDR3 length is 14 residues. Germline loops: CDR1 MGHRA, CDR2 YSYEKL. The V gene lost 4 bases and the J gene lost 4 bases, with 13 bases spanning the gap. The CDR3 loop reads CASSPWEGSTEAFF. CDR3 DNA: TGCGCCAGCAGCCCCTGGGAGGGGTCCACTGAAGCTTTCTTT.

This clone has just one count. This chain uses TRBV28 with TRBJ2-7; 7 bases line up with TRBD1. This CDR3 contains 14 residues. V lost 2 bases to trimming and J lost 4 bases; unmatched junction nucleotides: 5. CDR1 is MDHEN, CDR2 SYDVKM, per germline. The CDR3 DNA is TGTGCCAGCAGTTTAGGGACAGAGCCGTACGAGCAGTACTTC. It yields the protein CASSLGTEPYEQYF.